This TCR beta chain was obtained from a study of T cells in Graves' hyperthyroidism and ophthalmopathy. The CDR3 consists of 17 residues. The V gene's germline CDR1 is SEHNR and CDR2 FQNEAQ (reference sequence). The V and J ends lost 8 bases and 0 bases, in that order; junction bases with no gene match: 8. It was RNA transcripts that yielded the amplified TCR beta CDR3 regions. An initial round of RT-PCR targeting the TCR CDR3 relied on the HTBI primer set. TCRdb ran MiXCR on the multiplex PCR reads and lists one entry per CDR3 protein. Of hundreds of thousands of distinct CDR3 sequences in the sample, about 15% were seen once. General study findings and limits: Onset of ophthalmopathy came a median approximately 6.8 months after the model predicted it.

This clonotype was seen a handful of times. Its antigen is unidentified. This rearrangement joins TRBV7-9 to TRBJ2-1; 12 positions match TRBD2. This clonotype originated in a woman aged 18-29 years with Graves' hyperthyroidism. Sequencing was performed on blood. CDR3 loop: CASGLPSGRASYNEQFF. Here the CDR3 DNA reads TGTGCCAGCGGGCTTCCTAGCGGGAGGGCCTCCTACAATGAGCAGTTCTTC.